Presented here are 21 T cell receptor beta chains from one specimen sequenced in a study of CD8+ T cells in alopecia areata. Once RNA had been extracted, it was reverse transcribed into cDNA to act as the sequencing template. Method: immunoSEQ multiplex PCR; TCRdb's copy keeps in-frame clones and lacks some. The sample contains 55,000 to 65,000 clones, around 44% of which appear only once. The specimen sequenced was NKG2D-low CD8+ T cells sorted from blood. These receptors were obtained from a human donor with alopecia areata.

This clone was seen a handful of times. The CDR3 is CASSLDGGGNEQFF. As DNA, the CDR3 is TGTGCCAGCAGCTTAGATGGGGGAGGTAATGAGCAGTTCTTC. This sequence joins TRBV11-2 and TRBJ2-1, with D perhaps matching TRBD2 (6 bases). The CDR3 loop spans 14 amino acids. Germline lookup yields CDR1 SGHAT and CDR2 FQNNGV. V dropped 0 bases and J dropped 7 bases, with 10 bases sitting between them.

This chain links TRBV15 with TRBJ1-1; D gene unclear. CDR3 length: 15 amino acids. V lost 5 bases to trimming and J lost 0 bases, with 13 bases between them. From germline, CDR1 is LNHNV and CDR2 YYDKDF (reference sequence). CDR3: CATSHSRELNTEAFF. The CDR3 bases are TGTGCCACCAGCCATTCGCGGGAATTGAACACTGAAGCTTTCTTT.

The V gene is TRBV30, the J gene TRBJ2-7, with D perhaps TRBD1 or TRBD2 (6 bases each). Germline V lookup: CDR1 GTSNPN, CDR2 SVGIG (reference sequence). Trimming took off 1 base at V and 7 bases at J, with 8 bases between the two ends. The CDR3 contains 11 residues. In DNA form, the CDR3 reads TGTGCCTGGAGTGAAGGGGGGGAGCAGTACTTC. Protein product: CAWSEGGEQYF.

This clone showed up just a few times. This chain connects TRBV29-1 to TRBJ2-7; D remains ambiguous. V lost 6 bases to trimming and J lost 4 bases, with 10 bases between them. The CDR3 consists of 11 residues. Germline V gene data show CDR1 as SQVTM and CDR2 as ANQGSEA. The CDR3 protein is CSVGVGYEQYF. The CDR3 region has the DNA TGCAGCGTGGGTGTGGGGTACGAGCAGTACTTC.

The table lists this clone with a few counts. The CDR3 spells CASSQDSPVSSYEQYF. In nucleotides, the CDR3 is TGCGCCAGCAGCCAAGATTCGCCGGTTAGCTCCTACGAGCAGTACTTC. The gene calls are TRBV4-1 and TRBJ2-7; D is unclear. Germline loops: CDR1 MGHRA, CDR2 YSYEKL. This CDR3 region has 16 residues. Between the trimmed V and J ends, which lost 0 bases and 0 bases, there was a span of 12 bases.

The V and J genes are TRBV30 and TRBJ2-5, with unresolved D. Trimming took 2 bases from V and 5 from J, leaving 15 bases between them. The CDR3 covers 14 residues. The germline CDR1 and CDR2 sequences are GTSNPN and SVGIG (reference sequence). The DNA of the CDR3 is TGTGCCTGGAGTTCCCCCCCTGGTAGGGAGACCCAGTACTTC. Translation gives CAWSSPPGRETQYF.

The chain links TRBV2 to TRBJ2-1, with D hard to call. There are 12 residues in the CDR3. Trimming stripped 6 bases from V and 4 bases from J, with 7 bases between. CDR1 is SNHLY and CDR2 is FYNNEI in the germline V gene. The CDR3 here is CASSVSYNEQFF. CDR3 bases: TGTGCCAGCAGCGTAAGTTACAATGAGCAGTTCTTC. Together with reference TRBV2 and TRBJ2-1, the CDR3 gives the full variable domain: EPEVTQTPSHQVTQMGQEVILRCVPISNHLYFYWYRQILGQKVEFLVSFYNNEISEKSEIFDDQFSVERPDGSNFTLKIRSTKLEDSAMYFCASSVSYNEQFFGPGTRLTVL.

This clone was seen a handful of times. The chain's CDR3 is CSVGGPGGASYGYTF. The CDR3 DNA follows: TGCAGCGTTGGTGGTCCGGGGGGGGCGAGCTATGGCTACACCTTC. The chain recombines TRBV29-1 with TRBJ1-2, with D perhaps TRBD1 (6 bases). Per germline, CDR1 SQVTM and CDR2 ANQGSEA. This CDR3 region has 15 residues. The V end lost 4 bases, the J end lost 4 bases, and 19 bases lay between the germline ends.

This clone has just a few counts. This chain connects TRBV13 to TRBJ2-7; D call uncertain. The CDR3 is made up of 13 amino acids. CDR1 and CDR2 from the germline V gene are PRHDT and FYEKMQ (reference sequence). The ends were cut back, 6 bases at V and 7 bases at J, with 16 bases in the middle. This CDR3 is CASRSRPSGEQYF. The CDR3 DNA reads as TGTGCCAGCAGATCACGGCCCTCCGGAGAGCAGTACTTC.

This clone was seen a single time. The J gene is TRBJ1-1, the V gene TRBV5-4; D is uncertain. The CDR3 spans 15 residues. The V gene's germline CDR1 is SGHNT and CDR2 YYREEE (reference sequence). V shed 4 bases and J shed 0 bases, with 13 bases lying between them. The CDR3 loop reads CASSHPGQVNTEAFF. DNA of the CDR3: TGTGCCAGCAGCCACCCCGGGCAGGTGAACACTGAAGCTTTCTTT.

The V and J genes are TRBV27 and TRBJ1-5, with 7 bases identical to TRBD1. Germline V lookup: CDR1 MNHEY, CDR2 SMNVEV (reference sequence). The CDR3 runs to 14 residues. V dropped 5 bases and J dropped 3; count of bases not matched to a gene: 4. The CDR3: CASSDREDNQPQHF. The DNA for the CDR3 is TGTGCCAGCAGTGACAGGGAAGACAATCAGCCCCAGCATTTT.

The J gene is TRBJ2-5, the V gene TRBV20-1; D is ambiguous. Germline V lookup: CDR1 DFQATT, CDR2 SNEGSKA (reference sequence). V was pared by 7 bases and J by 7 bases, with 4 bases between. This CDR3 spans 8 amino acids. CDR3 sequence: CSVGTQYF. The DNA for the CDR3 is TGCAGTGTAGGGACCCAGTACTTC.

The chain couples TRBV9 to TRBJ2-7; 9 positions match TRBD2. The junction had 11 bases not matched to a gene; V was cut back by 4 bases and J by 6 bases. Germline V gene sequence: CDR1 SGDLS, CDR2 YYNGEE. The CDR3 extends over 15 amino acids. The chain's CDR3 is CASSLMGGRASEQYF. CDR3 nucleotides: TGTGCCAGCAGCCTCATGGGCGGGAGGGCCTCCGAGCAGTACTTC.

The chain is built from TRBV2 and TRBJ2-7; D gene unclear. The CDR3 contains 11 residues. The germline CDR1 and CDR2 sequences are SNHLY and FYNNEI. V was cut by 8 bases and J by 1 base, with 6 bases left in between. The DNA of the CDR3 is TGTGCCAGCCTGACGTCCTACGAGCAGTACTTC. Its translation is CASLTSYEQYF.

This rearrangement joins TRBV4-3 to TRBJ2-7; D might be TRBD2 (5 bases). Germline CDR1 LGHNA, CDR2 YSLEER. The V end was cut by 0 bases, the J end by 6 bases, with 9 bases between. The CDR3 covers 13 residues. The CDR3 DNA is TGCGCCAGCAGCCAAGACGGACTCTTCGAGCAGTACTTC. Its protein product is CASSQDGLFEQYF.

The chain couples TRBV7-9 to TRBJ2-5; D remains ambiguous. The length of the CDR3 is 16 residues. Germline lookup yields CDR1 SEHNR and CDR2 FQNEAQ (reference sequence). Trimming removed 0 bases at V and 5 bases at J, with 16 bases between. CDR3 sequence: CASSLATARNRETQYF. CDR3 DNA sequence: TGTGCCAGCAGCTTAGCGACGGCACGAAATCGGGAGACCCAGTACTTC.

This chain uses TRBV4-1 with TRBJ2-1; 9 positions match TRBD1. V shed 1 base and J 16 bases; nucleotides not matched to a gene: 8. The CDR3 is made up of 13 amino acids. The V gene's germline CDR1 is MGHRA and CDR2 YSYEKL. As DNA, the CDR3 is TGCGCCAGCAGCCAAGCCTCCGGGACAGGGCCCTTCTTC. Translated: CASSQASGTGPFF.

A few counts support this clone. This chain uses TRBV9 with TRBJ2-1, with 7 bases matching TRBD1. Trimming removed 5 bases from V and 5 bases from J; junction bases left unmatched: 4. CDR3 length: 13 residues. Germline values: CDR1 SGDLS, CDR2 YYNGEE. The CDR3 loop reads CASREQGNNEQFF. CDR3 nucleotides: TGTGCCAGCAGAGAACAGGGGAACAATGAGCAGTTCTTC. Together with reference TRBV9 and TRBJ2-1, the CDR3 gives the full variable domain: DSGVTQTPKHLITATGQRVTLRCSPRSGDLSVYWYQQSLDQGLQFLIQYYNGEERAKGNILERFSAQQFPDLHSELNLSSLELGDSALYFCASREQGNNEQFFGPGTRLTVL.

The chain joins TRBV7-9 to TRBJ2-5; D unclear. Between the trimmed V and J ends, which lost 3 bases and 5 bases, there was a span of 7 bases. The CDR3 contains 12 residues. Germline assignment: CDR1 SEHNR and CDR2 FQNEAQ (reference sequence). As DNA, the CDR3 is TGTGCCAGCAGCTTGCGGAGTGAGACCCAGTACTTC. This gives the protein CASSLRSETQYF.

CDR3 in amino acids: CASSYSGSYEQYF. In nucleotides, the CDR3 is TGTGCCAGCAGTTACTCCGGGTCCTACGAGCAGTACTTC. V and J are TRBV6-6 and TRBJ2-7; D call uncertain. The V and J ends lost 0 bases and 1 base respectively, with 4 bases between them. From germline, CDR1 is MNHNY and CDR2 SVGAGI (reference sequence). The CDR3 spans 13 residues.

This chain uses TRBV29-1 with TRBJ2-4, with 7 positions matching TRBD1. Per the germline V gene, CDR1 is SQVTM and CDR2 is ANQGSEA. The V and J ends lost 5 bases and 5 bases, in that order; junction bases with no gene match: 0. The CDR3 totals 11 residues. CDR3 bases: TGCAGCGTTACAGGGGAAAACATTCAGTACTTC. Amino acid sequence: CSVTGENIQYF.